These 23 T cell receptor beta chains came from one sample sequenced in a study of T cells after yellow fever vaccination. TCRdb fed the 5' RACE reads into MiXCR, producing one record per CDR3 protein. The data hold about 130,000 distinct CDR3 sequences, with under 8% observed a single time. The input for sequencing was CD4+ T cells sorted from PBMCs, taken 10 days after the yellow fever booster vaccination. These receptors all stem from a man aged 25-45 years who received the YFV17D yellow fever vaccine.

This clonotype was detected ten times or more. Sequence at one end of the junction differs from germline and may be a read error. The chain links TRBV27 to TRBJ2-2, with 9 bases aligning to TRBD2. Looked up from germline, CDR1 is MNHEY and CDR2 is SMNVEV (reference sequence). The CDR3 totals 15 residues. This CDR3 is CASSLASGNAGELFF. Written as DNA, the CDR3 is TGTGCCAGCAGTTTGGCTAGCGGGAACGCCGGGGAGCTGTTTTTT.

The table lists this clonotype with many counts. The chain links TRBV7-9 to TRBJ1-5; 7 bases align to TRBD1. CDR1 SEHNR and CDR2 FQNEAQ come from the germline V gene (reference sequence). Trimming took 1 base from V and 7 from J; bases not matched to a gene: 1. CDR3 length: 13 residues. This CDR3 reads CASSLEGQQPQHF. CDR3 coding DNA: TGTGCCAGCAGCTTAGAGGGACAGCAGCCCCAGCATTTT.

This chain uses TRBV5-3 with TRBJ1-2, with TRBD1 matching over 9 bases. Being an ORF, TRBV5-3 has a function that is uncertain. The CDR3 is made up of 16 amino acids. V was pared by 0 bases and J by 8 bases, with 11 bases of the junction left unmatched. CDR3 sequence reads: CARSLDPGQGPRGYTF. DNA for the CDR3: TGTGCCAGAAGCTTGGACCCGGGACAGGGCCCTCGGGGCTACACCTTC.

Many counts were recorded for this clonotype. The chain has TRBV7-2 and TRBJ2-1; D gene unclear. The CDR3 loop spans 12 amino acids. V was trimmed by 2 bases and J by 8 bases, leaving 7 bases between them. Germline V CDR1 and CDR2: SGHTA, FQGNSA. The CDR3 DNA sequence: TGTGCCAGCAGCTTATCCGGGTATGAGCAGTTCTTC. Protein sequence: CASSLSGYEQFF.

In regard to this clonotype: This may stem from a read error, because a much larger clone lies one nucleotide away. The chain is built from TRBV5-1 and TRBJ2-3; D remains ambiguous. This CDR3 has 14 residues. The germline V gene encodes CDR1 SGHRS and CDR2 YFSETQ. V was clipped by 3 bases and J by 5 bases, with 13 bases between them. CDR3 coding DNA: TGCGCCAGCAGCTCAGAGACGGGTGGAGATACGCAGTATTTT. Amino acid sequence: CASSSETGGDTQYF.

V gene TRBV27 combines with J gene TRBJ1-5; unclear D gene. The CDR3 has 15 amino acids. Germline V CDR1 and CDR2: MNHEY, SMNVEV (reference sequence). Trimming left V 6 bases short and J 2 bases short, with 14 bases between. The CDR3 DNA is TGTGCCAGCAGACAAACGTCTCGAGGCAATCAGCCCCAGCATTTT. The encoded protein is CASRQTSRGNQPQHF.

The chain's CDR3 is CAMRPGTRCFIQETQYF. CDR3 nucleotides: TGTGCCATGAGACCCGGGACTCGCTGTTTTATCCAAGAGACCCAGTACTTC. The chain recombines TRBV28 with TRBJ2-5, with D possibly matching TRBD2 (6 bases). The CDR3 is 17 amino acids. Per germline, CDR1 MDHEN and CDR2 SYDVKM. V shed 10 bases and J shed 1 base, with 25 bases lying between them.

This clonotype was seen at least ten times. The chain is built from TRBV5-1 and TRBJ1-1, with D tentatively TRBD1 (6 bases). Germline V gene sequence: CDR1 SGHRS, CDR2 YFSETQ. CDR3 length: 14 residues. V shed 3 bases and J shed 3 bases, with 12 bases lying between them. CDR3: CASSSAGADTEAFF. CDR3 DNA: TGCGCCAGCAGCTCGGCGGGGGCCGACACTGAAGCTTTCTTT.

The sample holds many counts of this clonotype. The chain uses TRBV10-2 and TRBJ2-1, with no clear D. The CDR3 spans 14 residues. V was trimmed by 4 bases and J by 3 bases, leaving 10 bases between them. CDR1 WSHSY and CDR2 SAAADI come from the germline V gene. The chain's CDR3 is CASSVLAIYNEQFF. The CDR3 nucleotides are TGCGCCAGCAGTGTTCTTGCGATCTACAATGAGCAGTTCTTC.

In its sample, this clonotype was seen many times. This chain joins TRBV3-1 and TRBJ2-1; 7 bases are a match to TRBD2. Germline V gene sequence: CDR1 LGHDT, CDR2 YNNKEL (reference sequence). The CDR3 length is 15 residues. After removal of 4 bases from V and 7 bases from J, the junction contained 10 bases not matched to a gene. For the CDR3, the DNA is TGTGCCAGCAGCCTGGCGGGAGAGCAAAGGAATGAGCAGTTCTTC. Its protein is CASSLAGEQRNEQFF.

This clonotype has a count of ten or more. V gene TRBV24-1 combines with J gene TRBJ2-1; the D is unclear. Trimming removed 5 bases from V and 4 bases from J, with 14 bases in between. CDR3 length: 15 amino acids. Germline assignment: CDR1 KGHDR and CDR2 SFDVKD. In DNA form, the CDR3 reads TGTGCCACCAGTGGGTCACTAACCAATTACAATGAGCAGTTCTTC. Protein sequence: CATSGSLTNYNEQFF.

This clonotype has only a few counts. The chain joins TRBV30 to TRBJ1-1; no clear D. CDR1 and CDR2 (germline): GTSNPN, SVGIG (reference sequence). V lost 1 base, J lost 3 bases, and 12 bases lay in between. This CDR3 is 14 amino acids long. This chain's CDR3 is CAWSGNLMDTEAFF. The CDR3, as DNA: TGTGCCTGGAGTGGGAACTTAATGGACACTGAAGCTTTCTTT.

At least ten counts were recorded for this clonotype. The J gene is TRBJ2-5, the V gene TRBV9; D unresolved. Germline CDR1 SGDLS, CDR2 YYNGEE. With 0 bases removed from V and 1 base from J, the gap between germline ends came to 10 bases. This CDR3 region has 15 residues. CDR3 loop: CASSVVVGLQETQYF. CDR3 DNA sequence: TGTGCCAGCAGCGTAGTTGTGGGCCTCCAAGAGACCCAGTACTTC.

This clonotype was seen many times. The chain combines TRBV7-2 with TRBJ2-7; D is undetermined. The CDR3 covers 15 residues. In germline, CDR1 is SGHTA, CDR2 FQGNSA. Trimming took 5 bases from V and 5 from J, leaving 19 bases between them. CDR3 nucleotides: TGTGCCAGCAGCCCAGGCGGAGCTAGTTCCCACGAGCAGTACTTC. This encodes CASSPGGASSHEQYF. Complete variable domain (other parts from reference TRBV7-2 and TRBJ2-7): GAGVSQSPSNKVTEKGKDVELRCDPISGHTALYWYRQSLGQGLEFLIYFQGNSAPDKSGLPSDRFSAERTGGSVSTLTIQRTQQEDSAVYLCASSPGGASSHEQYFGPGTRLTVT.

In this sample, this clonotype turned up many times. The chain joins TRBV4-3 to TRBJ2-2; weak D call: TRBD2 (5 bases). Trimming left V 1 base short and J 8 bases short, with 5 bases between. CDR1 and CDR2 from the germline V gene are LGHNA and YSLEER. The CDR3 is 12 residues long. The CDR3 DNA reads as TGCGCCAGCAGCCAAGCGGGGGGGGAGCTGTTTTTT. It is translated as CASSQAGGELFF.

This clonotype was recorded many times. The chain joins TRBV7-9 to TRBJ2-3; 10 nucleotides agree with TRBD2. The CDR3 is 16 amino acids. Germline V gene lookup returns CDR1 SEHNR and CDR2 FQNEAQ (reference sequence). Trimming at V came to 4 bases and at J to 4 bases, leaving 8 bases not matched to a gene. This CDR3 is CASSSSGRARADTQYF. The CDR3 DNA sequence: TGTGCCAGCAGCTCCAGCGGGAGGGCCAGGGCAGATACGCAGTATTTT.

The sample holds many counts of this clonotype. The rearrangement uses TRBV14 and TRBJ1-2; D is unresolved. CDR1 is SGHDN and CDR2 is FVKESK in the germline V gene. The length of the CDR3 is 13 residues. V was pared by 1 base and J by 4 bases, with 7 bases between. This chain's CDR3 is CASSQGRSYGYTF. The DNA of the CDR3 is TGTGCCAGCAGCCAAGGACGGAGCTATGGCTACACCTTC.

This clonotype was seen at least ten times. The V call is TRBV4-3, the J call TRBJ2-3; unclear D gene. Trimming removed 0 bases from V and 4 bases from J, with 11 bases in between. Germline loops: CDR1 LGHNA, CDR2 YSLEER. The CDR3 totals 15 residues. The CDR3 protein is CASSQEGLSADTQYF. The DNA of the CDR3 is TGCGCCAGCAGCCAAGAGGGCCTTTCCGCAGATACGCAGTATTTT.

V usage is TRBV18 and J usage is TRBJ1-2; D is possibly TRBD1 (5 bases). Trimming took off 6 bases at V and 4 bases at J, with 15 bases between the two ends. CDR1 and CDR2 (germline): KGHSH, LQKENI. CDR3 length equals 14 residues. CDR3 nucleotides: TGTGCCAGCTCCCCAGGAGGGGTCCCCTATGGCTACACCTTC. Its translation is CASSPGGVPYGYTF.

The sample holds many counts of this clonotype. V gene TRBV27 combines with J gene TRBJ2-1; TRBD2 is a possible D gene (6 bases). Trimming removed 7 bases from V and 0 bases from J, with 16 bases in between. This CDR3 comprises 16 residues. Germline values: CDR1 MNHEY, CDR2 SMNVEV (reference sequence). The DNA of the CDR3 is TGTGCCAGCACCAACCTTATGGGGGGCTCCTACAATGAGCAGTTCTTC. Residues: CASTNLMGGSYNEQFF.

This clonotype came up many times. The gene calls are TRBV6-2 or TRBV6-3 and TRBJ1-2; weak D call: TRBD1 (5 bases). The germline V gene encodes CDR1 MNHEY and CDR2 SVGEGT. This CDR3 spans 15 amino acids. Trimming removed 1 base from V and 2 bases from J, with 11 bases in between. This CDR3 is CASSYYGASNYGYTF. Written as DNA, the CDR3 is TGTGCCAGCAGTTACTACGGGGCTTCGAACTATGGCTACACCTTC.

This clonotype was found many times. The chain carries TRBV5-1 and TRBJ2-3; 7 nucleotides line up with TRBD2. Germline V CDR1 and CDR2: SGHRS, YFSETQ. Losses at the gene ends were 3 bases for V and 2 bases for J; bases not matched to a gene: 6. The CDR3 extends over 15 amino acids. CDR3 coding DNA: TGCGCCAGCAGCTCCCCAGCGGGAAACACAGATACGCAGTATTTT. Its translation: CASSSPAGNTDTQYF.

As concerns this clonotype: This sequence may be a read error, since a much larger clone differs from it by one base. The rearrangement joins TRBV12-5 to TRBJ2-1; 9 nucleotides line up with TRBD1. CDR3 size: 13 residues. Germline V gene data show CDR1 as LGHNT and CDR2 as FRNRAP. CDR3 nucleotides: TGTGCTAGTGGTTTGCCGATTCGACAGGGGGTGGCCTTC. Its protein product is CASGLPIRQGVAF.